This T cell receptor beta chain was sequenced in a study of OX40 agonist ivuxolimab in advanced cancers. Trimming removed 2 bases at V and 7 bases at J, with 8 bases between. This CDR3 is built from 13 residues. Germline V gene data show CDR1 as SGHTA and CDR2 as FQGTGA. TCRdb keeps only in-frame clones here, not all; method: immunoSEQ multiplex PCR. The sample lists over 50,000 clones; roughly four fifths were seen once. Concerning this clone itself: The antigen remains unidentified.

Study-wide points: Patients who responded partially at 0.1-3.0 mg/kg showed clonal expansion ranking among the lowest. Several nonresponders also turned out to have low normalized T-cell clonal expansion.

Patients who had autoimmune disease history or got systemic immunosuppression were left out. The source of this sequence is an adult with an advanced solid tumor such as melanoma, head and neck, liver or kidney cancer. The chain joins TRBV7-3 to TRBJ2-2, with D hard to call. The source material was CD4+ or CD8+ T cells sorted from blood, sampled in a trial of the OX40 agonist ivuxolimab. CDR3: CASSLPMRGELFF. In nucleotides, the CDR3 is TGTGCCAGCAGCTTACCCATGCGCGGGGAGCTGTTTTTT.